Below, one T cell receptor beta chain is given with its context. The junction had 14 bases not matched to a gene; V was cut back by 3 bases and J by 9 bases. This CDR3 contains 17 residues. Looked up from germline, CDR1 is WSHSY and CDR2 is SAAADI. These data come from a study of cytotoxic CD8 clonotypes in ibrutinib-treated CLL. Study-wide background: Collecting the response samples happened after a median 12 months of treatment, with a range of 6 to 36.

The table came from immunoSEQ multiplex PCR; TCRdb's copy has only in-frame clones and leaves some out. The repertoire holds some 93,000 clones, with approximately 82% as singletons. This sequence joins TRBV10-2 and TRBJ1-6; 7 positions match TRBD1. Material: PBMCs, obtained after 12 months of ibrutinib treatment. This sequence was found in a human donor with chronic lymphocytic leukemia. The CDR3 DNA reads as TGCGCCAGCAGTGAACTAAAACAGGGGCGGGGTGGTTCACCCCTCCACTTT. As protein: CASSELKQGRGGSPLHF.